The 20 T cell receptor beta chains below all came from one sample that was sequenced in a study of T cells after yellow fever vaccination. TCRdb re-derived calls from the 5' RACE reads in MiXCR, one entry per CDR3 protein. The table lists 100,000 to 150,000 distinct CDR3 sequences, 13% to 15% of them singletons. The sequenced sample was CD8+ T cells sorted from PBMCs, obtained 5 days after the yellow fever booster vaccination. These TCRs come from a man between 18 and 29 years old who received the YFV17D yellow fever vaccine.

The rearrangement uses TRBV12-3 or TRBV12-4 and TRBJ2-6, with 9 bases lining up with TRBD1. This CDR3 contains 18 residues. The ends lost 6 bases at V and 0 bases at J; junction bases unmatched: 9. The CDR3 region is CASSSGTGPYSGANVLTF. The CDR3 DNA sequence: TGTGCCAGCAGCTCGGGGACAGGGCCCTACTCTGGGGCCAACGTCCTGACTTTC.

The table lists this clonotype with a few counts. V is TRBV19 and J is TRBJ2-6, with D possibly matching TRBD2 (5 bases). Trimming stripped 3 bases from V and 0 bases from J, with 6 bases between. Germline CDR1 and CDR2: LNHDA and SQIVND (reference sequence). This CDR3 contains 15 residues. CDR3 sequence: CASSIAGSGANVLTF. The CDR3 DNA sequence: TGTGCCAGTAGTATTGCGGGCTCTGGGGCCAACGTCCTGACTTTC.

This chain links TRBV18 with TRBJ2-1; 8 nucleotides line up with TRBD2. This CDR3 has 16 residues. From germline, CDR1 is KGHSH and CDR2 LQKENI. The J segment lost 3 bases and the V segment lost 2 bases, leaving 6 bases of the junction unmatched. The CDR3 protein is CASSPAVAGGYNEQFF. The CDR3 DNA follows: TGTGCCAGCTCACCAGCAGTGGCGGGGGGCTACAATGAGCAGTTCTTC. The full variable domain, completed using reference TRBV18 and TRBJ2-1, is NAGVMQNPRHLVRRRGQEARLRCSPMKGHSHVYWYRQLPEEGLKFMVYLQKENIIDESGMPKERFSAEFPKEGPSILRIQQVVRGDSAAYFCASSPAVAGGYNEQFFGPGTRLTVL.

This clonotype has more than one count but fewer than ten. This chain uses TRBV11-2 with TRBJ2-3; D is possibly TRBD2 (5 bases). The CDR3 loop spans 15 amino acids. V was trimmed by 3 bases and J by 2 bases, leaving 12 bases between them. CDR1 is SGHAT, CDR2 FQNNGV, per germline. DNA for the CDR3: TGTGCCAGCAGCTTTTGGGGAGCGACCACAGATACGCAGTATTTT. Its translation is CASSFWGATTDTQYF.

This rearrangement joins TRBV12-3 or TRBV12-4 to TRBJ2-1; a possible D gene is TRBD2 (5 bases). The germline V and J ends were trimmed by 6 bases and 5 bases, with 26 bases remaining between them. CDR3 length equals 18 residues. CDR3 sequence (DNA): TGTGCCAGCAGCCATACCGGGCGGGCCTCGGACTCAAACAATGAGCAGTTCTTC. Translation: CASSHTGRASDSNNEQFF.

The chain has TRBV2 and TRBJ2-5; D call uncertain. Between the trimmed V and J ends, which lost 6 bases and 0 bases, there was a span of 11 bases. CDR3 length: 14 amino acids. Germline assignment: CDR1 SNHLY and CDR2 FYNNEI. The DNA of the CDR3 is TGTGCCAGCAGGGACCCCCCGTACCAAGAGACCCAGTACTTC. Protein sequence: CASRDPPYQETQYF.

This clonotype was seen only a few times. CDR3 nucleotides: TGTGCCAGCAGCGTAGGGGGGAATAATTCACCCCTCCACTTT. Protein product: CASSVGGNNSPLHF. This sequence joins TRBV9 and TRBJ1-6; D is perhaps TRBD1 (5 bases). The CDR3 has 14 amino acids. The V end was cut by 0 bases, the J end by 5 bases, with 6 bases between. The germline V gene encodes CDR1 SGDLS and CDR2 YYNGEE.

The rearrangement uses TRBV27 and TRBJ1-5; D is unclear. V was cut by 5 bases and J by 5 bases, with 10 bases left in between. Germline loops: CDR1 MNHEY, CDR2 SMNVEV (reference sequence). The CDR3 contains 13 residues. DNA for the CDR3: TGTGCCAGCAGTATCGGGGTCCATCAGCCCCAGCATTTT. Translating gives CASSIGVHQPQHF.

This clonotype was recorded many times. The chain combines TRBV5-6 with TRBJ2-5; the D gene is possibly TRBD2 (6 bases). The CDR3 contains 14 residues. Germline V gene lookup returns CDR1 SGHDT and CDR2 YYEEEE. Trimming pared 0 bases from V and 5 bases from J, leaving 11 bases between. CDR3 bases: TGTGCCAGCAGCTTGGCCGGGGGTCCCGAGACCCAGTACTTC. Amino acid sequence: CASSLAGGPETQYF.

This clonotype was counted only a few times. The chain has TRBV3-1 and TRBJ2-7; 10 nucleotides match TRBD1. Germline assignment: CDR1 LGHDT and CDR2 YNNKEL (reference sequence). The CDR3 has 16 amino acids. The V and J ends lost 6 bases and 3 bases, in that order; junction bases with no gene match: 11. Written as DNA, the CDR3 is TGTGCCAGCAGTTTTCCCCCGGGACAGGGGAGCTACGAGCAGTACGTC. Amino acids: CASSFPPGQGSYEQYV.

This clonotype has ten or more counts. This chain links TRBV4-2 with TRBJ2-5; no reliable D call. This CDR3 has 14 amino acids. V lost 0 bases, J lost 3 bases, and 8 bases lay in between. Germline lookup yields CDR1 LGHNA and CDR2 YNFKEQ. CDR3 in amino acids: CASSQELAEETQYF. The CDR3 DNA follows: TGTGCCAGCAGCCAAGAATTGGCAGAAGAGACCCAGTACTTC.

The chain employs TRBV4-1 and TRBJ1-5; D possibly corresponds to TRBD1 (5 bases). The CDR3 spans 15 residues. Per germline, CDR1 MGHRA and CDR2 YSYEKL. Trimming removed 0 bases at V and 6 bases at J, with 12 bases between. Written as DNA, the CDR3 is TGCGCCAGCAGCCAAGATACGGGGGAACGTCAGCCCCAGCATTTT. It encodes CASSQDTGERQPQHF.

CDR3 coding DNA: TGCGCCAGCAGCTTCCCCGACAGTTTAGAGGATACGCAGTATTTT. This sequence encodes CASSFPDSLEDTQYF. The chain joins TRBV5-1 to TRBJ2-3, with D possibly matching TRBD1 (5 bases). Germline V lookup: CDR1 SGHRS, CDR2 YFSETQ. V was cut by 2 bases and J by 6 bases, with 16 bases left in between. There are 15 residues in the CDR3.

This clonotype appeared a few times. This rearrangement joins TRBV7-9 to TRBJ1-2, with 8 bases aligning to TRBD1. The V gene end was trimmed by 5 bases and the J gene end by 5 bases; junction bases not matched to a gene: 10. Germline V gives CDR1 SEHNR, CDR2 FQNEAQ (reference sequence). CDR3 length: 15 amino acids. DNA for the CDR3: TGTGCCAGCAGCAAAGGACAGGGAGGAAGTTATGGCTACACCTTC. Translated, it gives CASSKGQGGSYGYTF.

This clonotype was detected only a few times. This chain uses TRBV27 with TRBJ1-1; D uncertain. The CDR3 has 12 residues. Germline-derived CDR1 and CDR2 are MNHEY and SMNVEV (reference sequence). Trimming took off 3 bases at V and 6 bases at J, with 8 bases between the two ends. For the CDR3, the DNA is TGTGCCAGCAGTTTCCCTGGGGCTGAAGCTTTCTTT. It is translated as CASSFPGAEAFF.

The table lists this clonotype with a few counts. The genes are TRBV9 and TRBJ2-1, with a possible D match to TRBD1 (6 bases). V shed 0 bases and J shed 0 bases, with 13 bases lying between them. The CDR3 totals 17 residues. CDR1 is SGDLS and CDR2 is YYNGEE in the germline V gene. CDR3 protein: CASSVGGLLSSYNEQFF. In DNA form, the CDR3 reads TGTGCCAGCAGCGTAGGGGGGCTTTTGAGCTCCTACAATGAGCAGTTCTTC.

At least ten counts were recorded for this clonotype. V and J are TRBV5-1 and TRBJ1-1; 9 bases match TRBD1. This CDR3 comprises 12 residues. Germline V gene sequence: CDR1 SGHRS, CDR2 YFSETQ. V gave up 4 bases and J gave up 7 bases; unmatched junction bases: 2. CDR3 bases: TGCGCCAGCAGCCGGACAGGGGTTGAAGCTTTCTTT. It specifies CASSRTGVEAFF.

There are a few counts of this clonotype. This chain links TRBV6-2 or TRBV6-3 with TRBJ2-5, with TRBD1 matching over 8 bases. This CDR3 contains 14 residues. CDR1 is MNHEY and CDR2 is SVGEGT in the germline V gene. After removal of 6 bases from V and 5 bases from J, the junction contained 8 bases not matched to a gene. The CDR3 region is CASSPQGEAETQYF. The CDR3 region has the DNA TGTGCCAGCAGCCCACAGGGGGAGGCGGAGACCCAGTACTTC.

The rearrangement joins TRBV11-2 to TRBJ2-5; D unresolved. V dropped 1 base and J dropped 0 bases, with 6 bases sitting between them. In germline, CDR1 is SGHAT, CDR2 FQNNGV. The CDR3 has 14 amino acids. The CDR3 nucleotides are TGTGCCAGCAGCTTAGTCGCTAACCAAGAGACCCAGTACTTC. This translates into CASSLVANQETQYF.

This clonotype turned up a few times. The rearrangement uses TRBV6-1 and TRBJ2-7; 11 bases are a match to TRBD1. The CDR3 loop spans 14 amino acids. Trimming at V came to 9 bases and at J to 6 bases, leaving 10 bases not matched to a gene. The germline CDR1 and CDR2 sequences are MNHNS and SASEGT. CDR3 in DNA: TGTGCCAGTGGTGTCGGACAGGGGGCTCTCGAGCAGTACTTC. Amino acid sequence: CASGVGQGALEQYF.